These 10 T cell receptor beta chains originate from one sample sequenced in a study of beta chain features in type 1 diabetes. cDNA synthesis used the whole RNA isolate, giving expressed TCRB sequences. Libraries were prepared by immunoSEQ multiplex PCR; TCRdb keeps only in-frame clonotypes and omits some of them. The table includes about 470,000 clones, 30% detected once. The specimen sequenced was naive CD4+ T cells from blood. Receptor source: a man aged 18 to 29 in good health.

The chain uses TRBV7-6 and TRBJ2-6; D remains unclear. Per germline, CDR1 SGHVS and CDR2 FNYEAQ. This CDR3 has 15 residues. V gave up 1 base and J gave up 2 bases, with 6 bases separating them. Here the CDR3 DNA reads TGTGCCAGCAGCTTAGTGGGGACTGGGGCCAACGTCCTGACTTTC. Its translation is CASSLVGTGANVLTF.

The J gene is TRBJ1-4, the V gene TRBV9, with TRBD1 as a possible D gene (6 bases). The V end was cut by 0 bases, the J end by 6 bases, with 12 bases between. Germline CDR1 SGDLS, CDR2 YYNGEE. The CDR3 contains 15 residues. The CDR3 protein is CASSVEWGRDEKLFF. The CDR3 bases are TGTGCCAGCAGCGTAGAATGGGGGCGCGATGAAAAACTGTTTTTT.

This sequence joins TRBV18 and TRBJ1-1; D ambiguous. The CDR3 loop spans 11 amino acids. V was shortened by 4 bases and J by 4 bases, with 4 bases between the two germline ends. Germline V lookup: CDR1 KGHSH, CDR2 LQKENI. The CDR3 region has the DNA TGTGCCAGCTCACAGAGCACTGAAGCTTTCTTT. Protein sequence: CASSQSTEAFF.

V usage is TRBV27 and J usage is TRBJ2-5; 7 nucleotides line up with TRBD2. The CDR3 extends over 14 amino acids. J was trimmed by 2 bases and V by 5 bases; bases with no gene match: 5. In germline, CDR1 is MNHEY, CDR2 SMNVEV (reference sequence). The CDR3 sequence: CASSRAGWQETQYF. Written as DNA, the CDR3 is TGTGCCAGCAGTAGAGCGGGATGGCAAGAGACCCAGTACTTC.

This clone showed up just a few times. The rearrangement links TRBV29-1 to TRBJ2-7; weak D call: TRBD1 (6 bases). CDR3 length equals 15 residues. The V end was cut by 3 bases, the J end by 2 bases, with 17 bases between. Per germline, CDR1 SQVTM and CDR2 ANQGSEA. The CDR3 protein is CSVDGLPGVPYEQYF. The CDR3 DNA reads TGCAGCGTTGATGGGTTGCCAGGGGTACCCTACGAGCAGTACTTC.

Written as DNA, the CDR3 is TGTGCCAGCAGCCAAGATACGGGGGAGGGCCTCGTAGGTGATACGCAGTATTTT. Residues: CASSQDTGEGLVGDTQYF. This chain uses TRBV4-2 with TRBJ2-3; 7 positions agree with TRBD2. This CDR3 has 18 residues. V shed 0 bases and J 6 bases; nucleotides not matched to a gene: 15. Per germline, CDR1 LGHNA and CDR2 YNFKEQ.

V usage is TRBV9 and J usage is TRBJ2-2; D is undetermined. V was shortened by 4 bases and J by 5 bases, with 9 bases between the two germline ends. The CDR3 has 13 residues. Germline V CDR1 and CDR2: SGDLS, YYNGEE. The CDR3 reads CASSFAPTGELFF. The CDR3 coding sequence is TGTGCCAGCAGCTTCGCTCCGACCGGGGAGCTGTTTTTT. Combining the CDR3 with reference TRBV9 and TRBJ2-2 gives the whole variable domain DSGVTQTPKHLITATGQRVTLRCSPRSGDLSVYWYQQSLDQGLQFLIQYYNGEERAKGNILERFSAQQFPDLHSELNLSSLELGDSALYFCASSFAPTGELFFGEGSRLTVL.

The V call is TRBV5-1, the J call TRBJ2-3; TRBD1 is a possible D gene (5 bases). The CDR3 is 14 residues long. The germline CDR1 and CDR2 sequences are SGHRS and YFSETQ. V gave up 8 bases and J gave up 3 bases, with 16 bases separating them. In nucleotides, the CDR3 is TGCGCCAGTTCCCCGGCGACAGTTACAGATACGCAGTATTTT. It yields the protein CASSPATVTDTQYF.

This sequence joins TRBV7-2 and TRBJ2-5; the D gene is possibly TRBD2 (5 bases). Germline V gives CDR1 SGHTA, CDR2 FQGNSA. V was trimmed by 5 bases and J by 4 bases, leaving 20 bases between them. This CDR3 has 16 residues. CDR3 in amino acids: CASSPGLPEGGETQYF. CDR3 nucleotide sequence: TGTGCCAGCAGCCCCGGACTCCCCGAGGGTGGAGAGACCCAGTACTTC.

A few counts support this clone. V and J are TRBV7-3 and TRBJ2-1, with 11 bases fitting TRBD1. Germline lookup yields CDR1 SGHTA and CDR2 FQGTGA. The CDR3 contains 15 residues. V lost 4 bases, J lost 2 bases, and 1 base stayed unmatched. The chain's CDR3 is CASSSGQGAYNEQFF. The CDR3 DNA follows: TGTGCCAGCAGCTCGGGACAGGGGGCCTACAATGAGCAGTTCTTC.